What follows are 30 T cell receptor beta chains derived from one specimen sequenced in a study of blood T cell repertoires in COVID-19. Profiled with immunoSEQ multiplex PCR; TCRdb holds only in-frame clones, not every one. The sample includes around 26,000 clones, about 80% of them seen just once. The sample comprised peripheral blood. The receptor source for this set is a man in his 70s with acute or convalescent COVID-19.

The chain has TRBV7-9 and TRBJ1-2, with D maybe TRBD1 (6 bases). V lost 0 bases and J 4 bases, leaving 9 bases between the germline ends. The length of the CDR3 is 14 residues. Germline values: CDR1 SEHNR, CDR2 FQNEAQ (reference sequence). This chain's CDR3 is CASSLAGGTYGYTF. DNA for the CDR3: TGTGCCAGCAGCTTAGCAGGGGGTACCTATGGCTACACCTTC.

The rearrangement links TRBV7-8 to TRBJ1-2, with no clear D. CDR3 length equals 11 residues. The germline V gene has CDR1 SGHVS and CDR2 FQNEAQ. V was shortened by 1 base and J by 8 bases, with 5 bases between the two germline ends. CDR3 residues: CASSLDQGYTF. The DNA of the CDR3 is TGTGCCAGCAGCTTAGATCAGGGCTACACCTTC.

The rearrangement uses TRBV28 and TRBJ1-2; D might be TRBD1 (6 bases). Trimming stripped 6 bases from V and 7 bases from J, with 12 bases between. This CDR3 region has 12 residues. Germline V CDR1 and CDR2: MDHEN, SYDVKM. CDR3 amino acids: CASRYREGGYTF. The CDR3 DNA reads as TGTGCCAGCAGGTACAGGGAGGGTGGCTACACCTTC.

This clone qualifies as medium-sized. The same CDR3 can be traced to other DNA sequences in this sample. The rearrangement joins TRBV19 to TRBJ1-1, with TRBD1 as a possible D gene (5 bases). The V gene's germline CDR1 is LNHDA and CDR2 SQIVND (reference sequence). This CDR3 contains 17 residues. V was shortened by 3 bases and J by 1 base, with 18 bases between the two germline ends. The CDR3 sequence is CASSIPGGGFGNTEAFF. CDR3 bases: TGTGCCAGTAGTATCCCCGGGGGGGGGTTTGGGAACACTGAAGCTTTCTTT.

The rearrangement uses TRBV4-1 and TRBJ1-2; weak D call: TRBD1 (6 bases). V was trimmed by 3 bases and J by 4 bases, leaving 15 bases between them. CDR1 MGHRA and CDR2 YSYEKL come from the germline V gene. The CDR3 contains 15 residues. The CDR3 here is CASSHRGGASYGYTF. The CDR3 nucleotides are TGCGCCAGCAGCCATCGAGGGGGGGCGTCCTATGGCTACACCTTC.

The chain links TRBV7-2 to TRBJ2-7; the match to TRBD1 covers 8 bases. V lost 1 base, J lost 6 bases, and 5 bases stayed unmatched. Germline V CDR1 and CDR2: SGHTA, FQGNSA. The CDR3 length is 14 residues. This CDR3 is CASSLGLDRVEQYF. The CDR3 DNA follows: TGTGCCAGCAGCTTAGGTCTGGACAGGGTCGAGCAGTACTTC.

CDR3 in amino acids: CASSRKAGVSNEQFF. The CDR3 DNA follows: TGTGCCAGCAGCCGTAAAGCGGGAGTCTCCAATGAGCAGTTCTTC. The chain recombines TRBV7-2 with TRBJ2-1, with 8 positions matching TRBD2. Germline assignment: CDR1 SGHTA and CDR2 FQGNSA. Trimming removed 5 bases from V and 6 bases from J; junction bases left unmatched: 9. The CDR3 loop spans 15 amino acids.

The chain employs TRBV6-2 or TRBV6-3 and TRBJ2-3, with TRBD2 matching 10 bases. CDR1 and CDR2 from the germline V gene are MNHEY and SVGEGT. CDR3 length: 15 residues. The V and J ends lost 6 bases and 2 bases, in that order; junction bases with no gene match: 5. This CDR3 is CASSFSGGTTDTQYF. The CDR3 bases are TGTGCCAGCAGCTTTAGCGGGGGGACCACAGATACGCAGTATTTT.

This clone was seen more than once but under ten times. The chain links TRBV2 to TRBJ1-2, with no clear D. V was trimmed by 7 bases and J by 4 bases, leaving 19 bases between them. Germline V lookup: CDR1 SNHLY, CDR2 FYNNEI. The CDR3 length is 15 residues. The CDR3, as DNA: TGTGCCAGCATCGACCACGGCGCAGCGCTCTATGGCTACACCTTC. Its protein product is CASIDHGAALYGYTF.

The rearrangement uses TRBV18 and TRBJ2-3, with TRBD2 matching over 8 bases. CDR3 length equals 16 residues. V gave up 3 bases and J gave up 3 bases; unmatched junction bases: 8. Germline CDR1 KGHSH, CDR2 LQKENI. In nucleotides, the CDR3 is TGTGCCAGCTCACCCGTGGGCGGGGGGCCAACAGATACGCAGTATTTT. Translating it yields CASSPVGGGPTDTQYF.

The gene calls are TRBV5-1 and TRBJ2-7; D possibly corresponds to TRBD2 (6 bases). The CDR3 has 14 residues. Germline values: CDR1 SGHRS, CDR2 YFSETQ. V dropped 2 bases and J dropped 0 bases, with 9 bases sitting between them. This CDR3 is CASSFLASSYEQYF. The CDR3, as DNA: TGCGCCAGCAGCTTTCTAGCGAGCTCCTACGAGCAGTACTTC.

Only a few counts were recorded for this clone. The chain has TRBV21-1 and TRBJ1-1; TRBD1 is the table's D call and was not checked against the DNA. TRBV21-1 is noted as a pseudogene. This CDR3 is 15 amino acids long. The CDR3: CASSATGGVFTEAFF. The CDR3 coding sequence is TGTGCCAGCAGCGCAACAGGGGGCGTTTTCACTGAAGCTTTCTTT.

Only a few counts were recorded for this clone. CDR3 sequence (DNA): TGCGCCAGCAGCCCCGGGGCGGGGGGCACTGAAGCTTTCTTT. It is translated as CASSPGAGGTEAFF. This chain uses TRBV4-3 with TRBJ1-1; tentative D call: TRBD1 (5 bases). V was shortened by 4 bases and J by 4 bases, with 13 bases between the two germline ends. The germline gives CDR1 LGHNA, CDR2 YSLEER. This CDR3 comprises 14 residues.

The V call is TRBV11-2, the J call TRBJ1-1; D not certain. Germline values: CDR1 SGHAT, CDR2 FQNNGV. Trimming shortened V by 3 bases and J by 4 bases, and 12 bases separated the two germline ends. The CDR3 consists of 14 residues. The CDR3 DNA follows: TGTGCCAGCAGCTTTTTGGTCTCGGGCACTGAAGCTTTCTTT. Translated, it gives CASSFLVSGTEAFF.

V and J are TRBV3-1 (or the pseudogene TRBV3-2) and TRBJ2-1, with TRBD2 matching over 9 bases. The CDR3 runs 16 residues. V shed 3 bases and J 6 bases; nucleotides not matched to a gene: 9. CDR1 is LGHDT and CDR2 is YNNKEL in the germline V gene (reference sequence). For the CDR3, the DNA is TGTGCCAGCAGCCACCATGAACTAGCGGGCGCCAATGAGCAGTTCTTC. Encoded protein: CASSHHELAGANEQFF.

The chain links TRBV7-3 to TRBJ2-5; 8 bases line up with TRBD1. The ends lost 5 bases at V and 4 bases at J; junction bases unmatched: 12. Germline V gene sequence: CDR1 SGHTA, CDR2 FQGTGA. The CDR3 loop spans 16 amino acids. DNA of the CDR3: TGTGCCAGCAGCCCTTACATCAGGGGGCGGCCAGAGACCCAGTACTTC. Its translation is CASSPYIRGRPETQYF.

The CDR3 DNA sequence: TGCGCCAGCAGCCAAGATCCCCTAGCGGGGGTCTCCTACAATGAGCAGTTCTTC. As protein: CASSQDPLAGVSYNEQFF. V is TRBV4-3 and J is TRBJ2-1; 10 bases are a match to TRBD2. Germline V gene lookup returns CDR1 LGHNA and CDR2 YSLEER. The CDR3 spans 18 residues. The ends lost 0 bases at V and 0 bases at J; junction bases unmatched: 5.

The chain links TRBV2 to TRBJ1-5; D gene ambiguous. CDR1 and CDR2 from the germline V gene are SNHLY and FYNNEI. This CDR3 contains 14 residues. V gave up 8 bases and J gave up 5 bases, with 16 bases separating them. The CDR3 bases are TGTGCCAGCGGGTGGTTGGGCCAGGATCAGCCCCAGCATTTT. This sequence encodes CASGWLGQDQPQHF.

J is TRBJ2-7 and V is TRBV21-1; the table gives TRBD1 as D, unverified against the DNA. TRBV21-1 is a pseudogene. The CDR3 loop spans 16 amino acids. The CDR3 sequence is CASGPVLGLWSYEQYF. The CDR3 bases are TGTGCCAGCGGGCCGGTTTTGGGTCTCTGGTCCTACGAGCAGTACTTC.

This chain connects TRBV19 to TRBJ2-3, with 14 bases aligning to TRBD2. Per the germline V gene, CDR1 is LNHDA and CDR2 is SQIVND (reference sequence). With 7 bases clipped from V and 5 bases from J, the junction kept 8 bases outside the gene matches. The CDR3 loop spans 16 amino acids. CDR3 region: CASNLGLAGVGDTQYF. The CDR3 coding sequence is TGTGCCAGTAATCTGGGACTAGCGGGGGTTGGAGATACGCAGTATTTT.

This chain joins TRBV28 and TRBJ1-1, with no clear D. Germline lookup yields CDR1 MDHEN and CDR2 SYDVKM. This CDR3 comprises 14 residues. Trimming removed 3 bases from V and 4 bases from J, with 12 bases in between. The CDR3 nucleotides are TGTGCCAGCAGTTTGGGCCAGGTGGGCACTGAAGCTTTCTTT. Translating gives CASSLGQVGTEAFF.

CDR3: CASSPLIPGQGTDTIYF. For the CDR3, the DNA is TGTGCCAGCTCACCACTAATACCGGGACAGGGTACCGACACCATATATTTT. The V and J genes are TRBV18 and TRBJ1-3; 9 nucleotides agree with TRBD1. The length of the CDR3 is 17 residues. Germline CDR1 reads KGHSH; CDR2 reads LQKENI. J gave up 8 bases and V 1 base, and 12 bases lay outside the gene matches.

This rearrangement joins TRBV5-1 to TRBJ1-1, with TRBD1 matching over 8 bases. V gave up 4 bases and J gave up 3 bases; unmatched junction bases: 8. This CDR3 region has 15 residues. The germline gives CDR1 SGHRS, CDR2 YFSETQ. CDR3 in amino acids: CASSGSGQGYTEAFF. DNA for the CDR3: TGCGCCAGCAGCGGATCCGGACAGGGCTACACTGAAGCTTTCTTT. The full variable domain, its missing parts supplied by reference TRBV5-1 and TRBJ1-1, is KAGVTQTPRYLIKTRGQQVTLSCSPISGHRSVSWYQQTPGQGLQFLFEYFSETQRNKGNFPGRFSGRQFSNSRSEMNVSTLELGDSALYLCASSGSGQGYTEAFFGQGTRLTVV.

The chain joins TRBV18 to TRBJ2-2, with a weak D call TRBD1 (6 bases). CDR3 length: 17 residues. Trimming took off 3 bases at V and 0 bases at J, with 14 bases between the two ends. Germline lookup yields CDR1 KGHSH and CDR2 LQKENI. This CDR3 is CASSPIGAGANTGELFF. CDR3 coding DNA: TGTGCCAGCTCACCTATCGGGGCAGGGGCGAACACCGGGGAGCTGTTTTTT.

This clone has just a few counts. The chain recombines TRBV7-8 with TRBJ2-7; 8 bases agree with TRBD2. Germline V CDR1 and CDR2: SGHVS, FQNEAQ. Losses at the gene ends were 4 bases for V and 5 bases for J; bases not matched to a gene: 7. The CDR3 loop spans 14 amino acids. CDR3 loop: CASSYTGTSHEQYF. The CDR3 nucleotides are TGTGCCAGCAGCTACACCGGGACTAGTCACGAGCAGTACTTC.

The V gene is TRBV18, the J gene TRBJ2-7; a weak D match, TRBD2 (6 bases). Trimming shortened V by 2 bases and J by 1 base, and 12 bases separated the two germline ends. CDR3 length: 15 residues. Germline CDR1 reads KGHSH; CDR2 reads LQKENI. Here the CDR3 reads CASSPRPSASYEQYF. The CDR3 region has the DNA TGTGCCAGCTCACCAAGGCCTAGCGCGTCCTACGAGCAGTACTTC.

The rearrangement links TRBV6-2 or TRBV6-3 to TRBJ1-6; D unresolved. CDR1 and CDR2 (germline): MNHEY, SVGEGT. The CDR3 runs to 12 residues. V lost 5 bases to trimming and J lost 6 bases, with 5 bases between them. The CDR3 protein is CASSTSNSPLHF. The CDR3 region has the DNA TGTGCCAGCAGTACTAGTAATTCACCCCTCCACTTT.

The chain uses TRBV20-1 and TRBJ1-2, with D maybe TRBD1 (5 bases). The V gene lost 3 bases and the J gene lost 4 bases, with 12 bases spanning the gap. Germline CDR1 is DFQATT and CDR2 is SNEGSKA (reference sequence). The CDR3 sequence is 13 residues long. CDR3 region: CSASPGSGYGYTF. In nucleotides, the CDR3 is TGCAGTGCTAGTCCAGGGTCTGGCTATGGCTACACCTTC.

The genes are TRBV7-6 and TRBJ2-1; TRBD1 matches 7 bases. Germline V gene lookup returns CDR1 SGHVS and CDR2 FNYEAQ. The CDR3 is 13 residues long. Trimming removed 5 bases from V and 6 bases from J; junction bases left unmatched: 4. The CDR3: CASSRRQGNEQFF. DNA of the CDR3: TGTGCCAGCAGCAGGCGACAGGGCAATGAGCAGTTCTTC.

The rearrangement joins TRBV3-1 (or the pseudogene TRBV3-2) to TRBJ2-7; 7 bases agree with TRBD1. The V and J ends lost 4 bases and 3 bases, in that order; junction bases with no gene match: 3. Germline lookup yields CDR1 LGHDT and CDR2 YNNKEL (reference sequence). The CDR3 runs 13 residues. Here the CDR3 reads CASSLGQFYEQYF. The CDR3 region has the DNA TGTGCCAGCAGCCTGGGACAGTTCTACGAGCAGTACTTC.